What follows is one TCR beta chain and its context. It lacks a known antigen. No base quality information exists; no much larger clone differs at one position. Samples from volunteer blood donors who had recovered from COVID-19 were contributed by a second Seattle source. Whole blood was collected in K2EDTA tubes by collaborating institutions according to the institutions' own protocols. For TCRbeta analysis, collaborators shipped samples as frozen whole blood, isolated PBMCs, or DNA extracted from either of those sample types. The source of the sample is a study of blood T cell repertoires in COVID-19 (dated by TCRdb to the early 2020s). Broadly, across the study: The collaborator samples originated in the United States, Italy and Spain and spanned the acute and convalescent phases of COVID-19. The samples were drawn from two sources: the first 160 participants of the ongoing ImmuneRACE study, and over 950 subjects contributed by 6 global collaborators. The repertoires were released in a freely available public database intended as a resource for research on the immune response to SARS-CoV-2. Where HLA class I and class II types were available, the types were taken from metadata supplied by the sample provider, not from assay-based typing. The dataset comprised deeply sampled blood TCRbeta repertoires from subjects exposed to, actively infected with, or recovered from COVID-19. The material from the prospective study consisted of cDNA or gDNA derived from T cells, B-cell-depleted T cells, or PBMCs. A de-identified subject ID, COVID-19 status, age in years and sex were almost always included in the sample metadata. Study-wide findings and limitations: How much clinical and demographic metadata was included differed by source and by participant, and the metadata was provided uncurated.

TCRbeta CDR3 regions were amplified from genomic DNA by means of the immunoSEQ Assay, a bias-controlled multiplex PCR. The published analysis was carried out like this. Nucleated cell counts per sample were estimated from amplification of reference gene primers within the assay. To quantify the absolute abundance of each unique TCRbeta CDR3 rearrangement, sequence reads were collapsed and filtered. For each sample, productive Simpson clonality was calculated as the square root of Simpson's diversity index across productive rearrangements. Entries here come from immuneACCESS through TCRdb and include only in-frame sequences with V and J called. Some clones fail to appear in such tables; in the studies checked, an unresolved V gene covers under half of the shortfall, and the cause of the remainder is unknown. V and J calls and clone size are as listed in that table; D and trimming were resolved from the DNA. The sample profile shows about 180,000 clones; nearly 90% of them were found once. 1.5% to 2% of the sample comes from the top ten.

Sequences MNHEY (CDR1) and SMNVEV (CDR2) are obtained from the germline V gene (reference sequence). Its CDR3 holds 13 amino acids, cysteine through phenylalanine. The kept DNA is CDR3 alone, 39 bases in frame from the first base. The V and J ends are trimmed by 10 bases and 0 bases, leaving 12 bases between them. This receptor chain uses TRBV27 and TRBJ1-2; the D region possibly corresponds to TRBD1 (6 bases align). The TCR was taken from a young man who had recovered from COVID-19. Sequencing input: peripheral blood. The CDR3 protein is CATGTGSNYGYTF. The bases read TGTGCCACCGGAACAGGGTCTAACTATGGCTACACCTTC.